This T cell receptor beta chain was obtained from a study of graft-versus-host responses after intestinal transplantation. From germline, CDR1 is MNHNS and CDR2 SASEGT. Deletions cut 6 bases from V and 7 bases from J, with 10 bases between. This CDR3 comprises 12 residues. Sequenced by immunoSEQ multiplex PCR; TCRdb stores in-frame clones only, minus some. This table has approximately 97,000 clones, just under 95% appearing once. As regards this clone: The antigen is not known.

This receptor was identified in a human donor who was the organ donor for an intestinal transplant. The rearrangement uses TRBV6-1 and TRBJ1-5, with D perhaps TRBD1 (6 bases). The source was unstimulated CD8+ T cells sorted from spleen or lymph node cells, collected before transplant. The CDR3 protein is CASRDSYQPQHF. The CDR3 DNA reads TGTGCCAGCAGGGACAGTTACCAGCCCCAGCATTTT.